This TCR beta chain derives from a study of T cell changes during pregnancy in multiple sclerosis. The data were produced by immunoSEQ multiplex PCR, yet TCRdb's version contains in-frame clones alone and is incomplete. The sample lists tens of thousands of clones, approximately 90% occurring once. Germline lookup yields CDR1 LNHDA and CDR2 SQIVND (reference sequence). This CDR3 is built from 15 residues. J lost 10 bases, V lost 0 bases, and 11 bases had no gene match. This TCR was sampled from a female donor in good health, enrolled as a control in a pregnancy study. The rearrangement joins TRBV19 to TRBJ1-2; 7 positions match TRBD1. Source: peripheral blood, taken after pregnancy. CDR3 sequence reads: CASSIDPTVGTDYTF. DNA for the CDR3: TGTGCCAGTAGTATAGATCCTACTGTGGGGACAGACTACACCTTC.